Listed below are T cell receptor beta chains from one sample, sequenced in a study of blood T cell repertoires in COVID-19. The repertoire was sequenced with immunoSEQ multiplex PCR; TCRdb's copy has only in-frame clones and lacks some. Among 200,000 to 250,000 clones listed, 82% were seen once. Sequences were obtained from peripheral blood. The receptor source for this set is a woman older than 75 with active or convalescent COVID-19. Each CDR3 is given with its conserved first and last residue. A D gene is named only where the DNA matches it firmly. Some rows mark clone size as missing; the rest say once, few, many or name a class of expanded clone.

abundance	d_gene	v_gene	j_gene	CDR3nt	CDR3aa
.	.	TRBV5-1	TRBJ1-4	TGCGCCAGCAGCTTCAAAAGGGGTGAAGGAACTAATGAAAAACTGTTTTTT	CASSFKRGEGTNEKLFF
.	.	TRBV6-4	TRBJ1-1	TGTGCCAGCAGTGCCCAGGCGAACACTGAAGCTTTCTTT	CASSAQANTEAFF
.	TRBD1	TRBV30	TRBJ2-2	TGTGCCTGGAGGGACAGGGGGAAAGACACCGGGGAGCTGTTTTTT	CAWRDRGKDTGELFF
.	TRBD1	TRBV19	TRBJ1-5	TGTGCCAGTAGTTGGGACAGCAGAAATCAGCCCCAGCATTTT	CASSWDSRNQPQHF
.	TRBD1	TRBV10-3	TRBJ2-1	TGTGCCATCAGTGAGTGGCCCGTAACAGGGGCCGCCTACAATGAGCAGTTCTTC	CAISEWPVTGAAYNEQFF
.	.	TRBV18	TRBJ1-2	TGTGCCAGCTCACCAGCCAACGGGGTCACTAACTATGGCTACACCTTC	CASSPANGVTNYGYTF
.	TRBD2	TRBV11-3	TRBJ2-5	TGTGCCAGCAGCTACGGACTAGCGGAGACCCAGTACTTC	CASSYGLAETQYF
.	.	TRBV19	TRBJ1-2	TGTGCCAGTAGTATAGAAGCAGGTCCTCCTGGCTATGGCTACACCTTC	CASSIEAGPPGYGYTF
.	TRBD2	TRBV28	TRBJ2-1	TGTGCCAGCACAAAGGCGGGAGGGTACAATGAGCAGTTCTTC	CASTKAGGYNEQFF
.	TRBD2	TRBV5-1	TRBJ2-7	TGCGCCAGCAGCTTGGCAGGACTAGCTTCCCACGAGCAGTACTTC	CASSLAGLASHEQYF
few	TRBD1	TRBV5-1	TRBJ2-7	TGCGCCAGCAGCTTGGAGGGACAGAGCTACGAGCAGTACTTC	CASSLEGQSYEQYF
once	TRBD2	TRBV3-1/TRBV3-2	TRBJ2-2	TGTGCCAGCAGCCAAGCCGGGAGGATCACCGGGGAGCTGTTTTTT	CASSQAGRITGELFF
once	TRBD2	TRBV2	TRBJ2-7	TGTGCCAGCAGCAGCCGGTCTCATTACGGGACTAGCGGTGGCGAGCAGTACTTC	CASSSRSHYGTSGGEQYF
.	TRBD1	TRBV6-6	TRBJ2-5	TGTGCCAGCAGTTACGGGACAGTCCAAGAGACCCAGTACTTC	CASSYGTVQETQYF
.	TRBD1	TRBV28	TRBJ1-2	TGTGCCAGCAGTTCCTCCGCGACAGGGGCCCCACATGGCTACACCTTC	CASSSSATGAPHGYTF
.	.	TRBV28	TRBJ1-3	TGTGCCAGCAGTTTTCCCGGACAGTACTCTGGAAACACCATATATTTT	CASSFPGQYSGNTIYF
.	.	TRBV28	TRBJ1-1	TGTGCCAGCAGACCGGGGGGAGCAGCTGGGGACACTGAAGCTTTCTTT	CASRPGGAAGDTEAFF
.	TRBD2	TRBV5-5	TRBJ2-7	TGTGCCAGCAGCTTATGGCTAGCGGCGTCCTACGAGCAGTACTTC	CASSLWLAASYEQYF
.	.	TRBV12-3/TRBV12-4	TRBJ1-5	TGTGCCAGCAGTTTACCCGCTCAGTCGCCCCAGCATTTT	CASSLPAQSPQHF
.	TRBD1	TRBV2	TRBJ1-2	TGTGCCAGCAGTGAATTGCCAGGGGGAAGAGGCTACACCTTC	CASSELPGGRGYTF
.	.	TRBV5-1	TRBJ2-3	TGCGCCAGCGGCAGACAGGATAGCACAGATACGCAGTATTTT	CASGRQDSTDTQYF
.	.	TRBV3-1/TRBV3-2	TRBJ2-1	TGTGCCAGCAGCCAAGAAGGGAGATACTACAATGAGCAGTTCTTC	CASSQEGRYYNEQFF
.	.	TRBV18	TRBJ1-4	TGTGCCAGCTCACCCACTGGGGGGAGTACCGGCGAAAAACTGTTTTTT	CASSPTGGSTGEKLFF
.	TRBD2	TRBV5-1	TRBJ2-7	TGCGCCAGCAGCTCGGGACTAGCGGGGTCCTACGAGCAGTACTTC	CASSSGLAGSYEQYF
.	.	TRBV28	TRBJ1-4	TGTGCCAGCAGGGTCCTTGACGGGAAACTGTTTTTT	CASRVLDGKLFF
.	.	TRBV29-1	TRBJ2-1	TGCAGCGTAGGAGACGGTCCCGCGCGCTACAATGAGCAGTTCTTC	CSVGDGPARYNEQFF
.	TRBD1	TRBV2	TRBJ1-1	TGTGCCAGCAGTGACTTAAGGCGGACAGGGCACCCCCCGAACACTGAAGCTTTCTTT	CASSDLRRTGHPPNTEAFF
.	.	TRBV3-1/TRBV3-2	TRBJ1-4	TGTGCCAGCAGCCCGGTTGCAACTAATGAAAAACTGTTTTTT	CASSPVATNEKLFF
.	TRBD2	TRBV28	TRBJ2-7	TGTGCCAGCAGTTTAGTTAGGCTAGCGGGAGTCCACGAGCAGTACTTC	CASSLVRLAGVHEQYF
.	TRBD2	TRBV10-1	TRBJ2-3	TGCGCCAGCAGTGACGGGAGGGCCGGAGATACGCAGTATTTT	CASSDGRAGDTQYF
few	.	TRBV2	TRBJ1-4	TGTGCCAGCAGGCCCACCAACTACGGAGAAAAACTGTTTTTT	CASRPTNYGEKLFF
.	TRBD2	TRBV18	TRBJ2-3	TGTGCCAGCTCACGACTAGCGGGGGGCACAGATACGCAGTATTTT	CASSRLAGGTDTQYF
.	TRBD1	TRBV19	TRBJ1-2	TGTGCCAGTAGCGACAGGGAGTTAGCTGGCTACACCTTC	CASSDRELAGYTF
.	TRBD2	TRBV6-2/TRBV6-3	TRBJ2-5	TGTGCCAGCAGTTCTCGTCTAGCGGGAGGAGAGACCCAGTACTTC	CASSSRLAGGETQYF
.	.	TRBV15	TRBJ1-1	TGTGCCACCTACGTCGGGAGGGGCCTTGGCACTGAAGCTTTCTTT	CATYVGRGLGTEAFF
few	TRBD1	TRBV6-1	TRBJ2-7	TGTGCCAGCAGTGAAGCGCCACAGGGGAATCACGAGCAGTACTTC	CASSEAPQGNHEQYF
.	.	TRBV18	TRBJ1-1	TGTGCCAGCTCACAGCTCCTAACAGGGATGAACACTGAAGCTTTCTTT	CASSQLLTGMNTEAFF
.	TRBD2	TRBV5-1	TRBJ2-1	TGCGCCAGCAGTTCTGCGGGGGGGTCGCTGGGGCAGTTCTTC	CASSSAGGSLGQFF
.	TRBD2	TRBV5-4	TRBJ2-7	TGTGCCAGCAGCTGGACTAGCGAGACCTACGAGCAGTACTTC	CASSWTSETYEQYF
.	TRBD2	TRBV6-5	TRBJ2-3	TGTGCCAGCAGTTACTCCCCCGCGGGAGGGGATACGCAGTATTTT	CASSYSPAGGDTQYF
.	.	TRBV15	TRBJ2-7	TGTGCCACCAGCACCCGGACTGACGAGCAGTACTTC	CATSTRTDEQYF
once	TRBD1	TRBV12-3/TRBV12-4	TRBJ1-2	TGTGCCAGCAGGGGGACAGGGCCGTGGGGCTACACCTTC	CASRGTGPWGYTF
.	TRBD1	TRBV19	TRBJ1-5	TGTGCCAGTAGTATTGGGACAGGGGGGAATCAGCCCCAGCATTTT	CASSIGTGGNQPQHF
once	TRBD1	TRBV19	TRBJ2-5	TGTGCCAGTAGGCCGGGACAGGGGGGGAAGACCCAGTACTTC	CASRPGQGGKTQYF
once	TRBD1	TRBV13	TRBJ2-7	TGTGCCAGCAGCCTACGACAGGGAAACTACGAGCAGTACTTC	CASSLRQGNYEQYF
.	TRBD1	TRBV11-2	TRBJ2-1	TGTGCCAGCAGCGCCTCAATGAACAGGGGATCCTACAATGAGCAGTTCTTC	CASSASMNRGSYNEQFF
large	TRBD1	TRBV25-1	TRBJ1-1	TGTGCCAGCAGTGCTTCTACAGGGGGCACTGAAGCTTTCTTT	CASSASTGGTEAFF
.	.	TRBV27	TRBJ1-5	TGTGCCAGCAGTAAACAGAACCAGCCCCAGCATTTT	CASSKQNQPQHF
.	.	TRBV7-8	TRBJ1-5	TGTGCCAGCAGCTTAACCGACAGAAATAGCAATCAGCCCCAGCATTTT	CASSLTDRNSNQPQHF
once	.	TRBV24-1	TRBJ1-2	TGTGCCACCAGTGAAGACAGATTCTATGGCTACACCTTC	CATSEDRFYGYTF
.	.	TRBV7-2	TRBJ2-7	TGTGCCAGCAGCTTAGATTACAGTAACTCCTACGAGCAGTACTTC	CASSLDYSNSYEQYF
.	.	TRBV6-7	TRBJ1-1	TGTGCCAGCAGTTACTCTCTAAGTAGAGGGAGCTCTGAAGCTTTCTTT	CASSYSLSRGSSEAFF
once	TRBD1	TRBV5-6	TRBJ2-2	TGTGCCAGCAGCTGGGGACAGCTGAACACCGGGGAGCTGTTTTTT	CASSWGQLNTGELFF
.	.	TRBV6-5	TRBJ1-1	TGTGCCAGCGCGAGAGGGGGAGTCACTGAAGCTTTCTTT	CASARGGVTEAFF
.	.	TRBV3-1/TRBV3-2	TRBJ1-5	TGTGCCAGCAGCCCTCGAGGAGGGCCCCAGCATTTT	CASSPRGGPQHF
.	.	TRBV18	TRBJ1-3	TGTGCCAGCTCACCAGGTCCAGCAGGGGCCTACTCTGGAAACACCATATATTTT	CASSPGPAGAYSGNTIYF